Following are 23 T cell receptor beta chains from one sample sequenced in a study of blood T cells in healthy people across ages. A J-beta primer mix and a sample-barcoded 5' primer were used in a second PCR of roughly 7 to 12 cycles. TCRdb used MiXCR to reprocess the 5' RACE reads, holding one entry per CDR3 protein. The data contain about 780,000 distinct CDR3 sequences, roughly 24% of them singletons. These same records also appear under a second study, on T cells of mothers and their children.

The sequenced material came from blood. All receptors come from a boy between 10 and 17 years old in good health.

The gene calls are TRBV7-9 and TRBJ1-2, with 9 bases aligning to TRBD1. The V segment lost 5 bases and the J segment 7 bases; nucleotides outside the gene matches: 8. Per the germline V gene, CDR1 is SEHNR and CDR2 is FQNEAQ (reference sequence). The CDR3 spans 14 residues. The CDR3 loop reads CASSPGDRVAGYTF. The CDR3 bases are TGTGCCAGCAGCCCAGGGGACAGGGTAGCTGGCTACACCTTC.

There are a few counts of this clonotype. Given the absence of the conserved phenylalanine or tryptophan at the CDR3 end, a read error is likely. The chain links TRBV5-1 to TRBJ2-5; 7 bases agree with TRBD2. V trimming: 2 bases; J trimming: 1 base; junction bases outside the gene matches: 8. CDR3 size: 16 residues. The germline CDR1 and CDR2 sequences are SGHRS and YFSETQ. The CDR3: CASSFRASGFQETQYL. The CDR3 DNA reads TGCGCCAGCAGCTTTAGGGCTAGCGGATTCCAAGAGACCCAGTACCTC.

For this clonotype: The conserved closing phenylalanine or tryptophan is absent in this CDR3, likely reflecting a read error. The V and J genes are TRBV10-2 and TRBJ2-1; D is tentatively TRBD1 or TRBD2 (5 bases each). The tail of the sequence fits TRBJ2-5 better, so the J call may be wrong. CDR1 WSHSY and CDR2 SAAADI come from the germline V gene. The CDR3 extends over 15 amino acids. The CDR3 bases are TGCGCCAGCAGTGAGCGGGACCGAGGGAAGGAGACCCAGTACCTC. Protein product: CASSERDRGKETQYL.

This CDR3 reads CASSLDLKQGVRWKTQYF. The CDR3 coding sequence is TGTGCCAGCAGTTTAGACCTCAAACAGGGGGTACGATGGAAGACCCAGTACTTC. The J gene is TRBJ2-5, the V gene TRBV28; 8 nucleotides align to TRBD1. V lost 2 bases, J lost 6 bases, and 17 bases stayed unmatched. The CDR3 length is 18 residues. Germline CDR1 reads MDHEN; CDR2 reads SYDVKM.

In its sample, this clonotype was seen a few times. The V gene is TRBV20-1, the J gene TRBJ1-2, with 7 positions matching TRBD1. Unmatched junction bases numbered 13, after V lost 7 bases and J lost 5 bases. This CDR3 contains 14 residues. The V gene's germline CDR1 is DFQATT and CDR2 SNEGSKA (reference sequence). CDR3 protein: CSVRGAGSQYGYTF. Here the CDR3 DNA reads TGCAGTGTCAGGGGGGCCGGTAGCCAGTATGGCTACACCTTC.

This clonotype was seen a single time. The chain joins TRBV9 to TRBJ1-3; D gene ambiguous. The germline gives CDR1 SGDLS, CDR2 YYNGEE. The V end was cut by 7 bases, the J end by 0 bases, with 8 bases between. The CDR3 consists of 13 residues. This CDR3 is CASEDPSGNTIYF. The CDR3 DNA follows: TGTGCCAGCGAGGACCCCTCTGGAAACACCATATATTTT.

The chain is built from TRBV7-9 and TRBJ2-7; D assignment may be TRBD1 or TRBD2 (5 bases each). CDR1 is SEHNR and CDR2 is FQNEAQ in the germline V gene (reference sequence). This CDR3 is 13 amino acids long. V was clipped by 5 bases and J by 3 bases, with 11 bases between them. The CDR3: CASSTTGRYEQYF. CDR3 coding DNA: TGTGCCAGCAGCACGACGGGGCGCTACGAGCAGTACTTC.

This clonotype has a handful of counts. The V and J genes are TRBV4-2 and TRBJ1-1, with 8 nucleotides matching TRBD1. This CDR3 is built from 17 residues. Germline CDR1 reads LGHNA; CDR2 reads YNFKEQ. The J segment lost 3 bases and the V segment lost 1 base, leaving 10 bases of the junction unmatched. This chain's CDR3 is CASSQVAHRGSDTEAFF. DNA for the CDR3: TGTGCCAGCAGCCAAGTGGCGCACAGGGGGTCGGACACTGAAGCTTTCTTT.

This sequence joins TRBV5-1 and TRBJ2-5; 12 bases are a match to TRBD2. The CDR3 is made up of 15 amino acids. J lost 5 bases, V lost 4 bases, and 6 bases had no gene match. Per germline, CDR1 SGHRS and CDR2 YFSETQ. CDR3 region: CASSRTSGNGETQYF. CDR3 bases: TGCGCCAGCAGCCGGACTAGCGGGAATGGTGAGACCCAGTACTTC.

This chain uses TRBV6-1 with TRBJ2-4; possible D gene TRBD1, 6 bases. Looked up from germline, CDR1 is MNHNS and CDR2 is SASEGT. CDR3 length equals 15 residues. The ends were cut back, 5 bases at V and 6 bases at J, with 17 bases in the middle. CDR3 in amino acids: CASSSGEFAGNIQYF. The CDR3 DNA reads TGTGCCAGCAGTTCAGGGGAGTTTGCGGGAAACATTCAGTACTTC.

The chain joins TRBV20-1 to TRBJ1-2; 8 bases line up with TRBD1. CDR1 and CDR2 from the germline V gene are DFQATT and SNEGSKA (reference sequence). V gave up 3 bases and J gave up 2 bases; unmatched junction bases: 14. This CDR3 comprises 17 residues. The CDR3 DNA follows: TGCAGTGCTAGCGCGATTCGAACGGACAGGGTCAACTATGGCTACACCTTC. Protein sequence: CSASAIRTDRVNYGYTF.

The V call is TRBV7-7, the J call TRBJ2-5; 8 bases are a match to TRBD1. With 2 bases clipped from V and 2 bases from J, the junction kept 4 bases outside the gene matches. Germline V gives CDR1 SSHAT, CDR2 FNYEAQ (reference sequence). This CDR3 has 15 amino acids. The CDR3 spells CASSLSRDRQETQYF. CDR3 bases: TGTGCCAGCAGCTTAAGTCGGGACAGGCAAGAGACCCAGTACTTC.

This sequence joins TRBV12-3 or TRBV12-4 and TRBJ1-2, with TRBD1 identical over 7 bases. The CDR3 covers 13 residues. Trimming cost V 3 bases and J 8 bases; bases outside gene matches: 6. The CDR3 nucleotides are TGTGCCAGCAGTTTCGCTCAGGGGGGCGGCTACACCTTC. This sequence encodes CASSFAQGGGYTF.

The chain employs TRBV29-1 and TRBJ2-7; 9 bases are shared with TRBD2. J gave up 5 bases and V 7 bases, and 12 bases lay outside the gene matches. Germline V gives CDR1 SQVTM, CDR2 ANQGSEA. The CDR3 runs to 14 residues. DNA for the CDR3: TGCAGCGCTAATGGAGCGGGGGGCTGGAACGAGCAGTACTTC. This codes for CSANGAGGWNEQYF.

The chain carries TRBV5-1 and TRBJ2-5; 7 bases are shared with TRBD1. V trimming: 3 bases; J trimming: 5 bases; junction bases outside the gene matches: 7. This CDR3 comprises 14 residues. Germline V lookup: CDR1 SGHRS, CDR2 YFSETQ. The CDR3 DNA is TGCGCCAGCAGCTCTACAGGGGTGGTTGAGACCCAGTACTTC. Translated, it gives CASSSTGVVETQYF.

This chain links TRBV7-2 with TRBJ2-3; 8 positions agree with TRBD2. CDR1 and CDR2 (germline): SGHTA, FQGNSA. The J segment lost 6 bases and the V segment lost 4 bases, leaving 3 bases of the junction unmatched. The CDR3 covers 13 residues. The CDR3 sequence: CASSSERGDTQYF. CDR3 DNA sequence: TGTGCCAGCAGCTCAGAGCGGGGGGATACGCAGTATTTT.

The rearrangement links TRBV12-3 or TRBV12-4 to TRBJ2-5, with TRBD2 identical over 7 bases. The DNA end is a closer match to TRBJ2-1, so the J assignment may be wrong. The CDR3 is made up of 15 amino acids. The CDR3 nucleotides are TGTGCCAGCAGTTTCCGGACTAGGACCTACAATGAGCAGTTCTTC. Residues: CASSFRTRTYNEQFF.

On this clonotype: Sequence at one end of the junction differs from germline and may be a read error. This chain uses TRBV29-1 with TRBJ1-1, with D perhaps TRBD1 (5 bases). CDR3 size: 14 residues. Per germline, CDR1 SQVTM and CDR2 ANQGSEA. The DNA of the CDR3 is TGCAGCGGTTGCAATATGGGGCAGAACACTGAAGCTCTCTTT. It encodes CSGCNMGQNTEALF.

The chain carries TRBV2 and TRBJ2-5; D is perhaps TRBD1 (5 bases). Germline V gene lookup returns CDR1 SNHLY and CDR2 FYNNEI. The CDR3 is made up of 13 amino acids. The ends were cut back, 11 bases at V and 5 bases at J, with 18 bases in the middle. CDR3: CADSEESSETQYF. The CDR3 DNA follows: TGTGCCGACAGTGAGGAGTCCTCCGAGACCCAGTACTTC.

This clonotype was counted only a few times. Here the CDR3 reads CASNTRWGFGTEAFF. DNA of the CDR3: TGTGCCAGCAACACAAGATGGGGGTTCGGAACTGAAGCTTTCTTT. The chain uses TRBV11-1 and TRBJ1-1; TRBD1 is a possible D gene (5 bases). V dropped 7 bases and J dropped 5 bases, with 20 bases sitting between them. From germline, CDR1 is SGHAT and CDR2 FQDESV (reference sequence). The CDR3 spans 15 residues.

This clonotype has more than one count but fewer than ten. This sequence joins TRBV28 and TRBJ2-3, with 7 bases that match TRBD2. CDR3 size: 13 residues. V dropped 6 bases and J dropped 4; count of bases not matched to a gene: 4. From germline, CDR1 is MDHEN and CDR2 SYDVKM. The CDR3 spells CASRRTSADTQYF. The CDR3 DNA reads TGTGCCAGCAGACGCACTAGCGCAGATACGCAGTATTTT.

This chain connects TRBV28 to TRBJ1-6; tentative D call: TRBD1 (5 bases). Trimming shortened V by 2 bases and J by 10 bases, and 9 bases separated the two germline ends. The CDR3 is 13 residues long. CDR1 is MDHEN, CDR2 SYDVKM, per germline. The CDR3 DNA reads as TGTGCCAGCAGTTTAGCAGGGATCTCACCCCTCCACTTT. This translates into CASSLAGISPLHF.

This rearrangement joins TRBV7-9 to TRBJ2-5; D is unclear. Germline values: CDR1 SEHNR, CDR2 FQNEAQ (reference sequence). The ends were cut back, 3 bases at V and 5 bases at J, with 19 bases in the middle. The CDR3 contains 16 residues. The CDR3 loop reads CASSLSPATAQETQYF. For the CDR3, the DNA is TGTGCCAGCAGCTTGTCCCCCGCGACGGCCCAGGAGACCCAGTACTTC.